This paragraph reports one T cell receptor beta chain. Its antigen is still unknown. Base qualities are missing; no much larger clone stands one base away. For sequencing of the TCRbeta CDR3 region, genomic DNA was extracted from the sorted cells. The immunoSEQ Assay was used for sequencing of TCRbeta CDR3 regions. TCRdb stores this immuneACCESS table with in-frame sequences only. Part of the clones is absent; in the studies checked, under half of the shortfall reflects unresolved V genes, and no reason is known for the rest. For this sample there are approximately 58,000 clones; 75% to 90% appear just once. Around 0.76% of the sample goes to the ten largest clones. V trim: 5 bases; J trim: 4 bases; unmatched bases: 5. The germline V gene (reference sequence) supplies CDR1 LNHDA and CDR2 SQIVND. The CDR3 has 13 amino acids, counting the end cysteine and phenylalanine. CDR3 DNA only is kept here, 39 bases in frame from base 1.

This record comes from a study of OX40 agonist ivuxolimab in advanced cancers. Concerning the study at large: Ivuxolimab, which targeted the costimulatory receptor OX40 (CD134), was an agonistic, fully human IgG2 monoclonal antibody. Intravenous ivuxolimab was administered to patients every 2 weeks at six dose levels: 0.01, 0.1, 0.3, 1.5, 3 and 10 mg/kg. Of the approximately 54 patients in dose escalation, about 20 had hepatocellular carcinoma, roughly 15 had melanoma, 9 had renal cell carcinoma and 9 had head and neck cancer. In the dose-escalation cohort, 82.7% of patients were male, and the mean age was roughly 60 years, with a range of roughly 23 to 85. Prior anti-PD-1, anti-PD-L1 or anti-CTLA-4 therapy was permitted, and checkpoint inhibitors had been received by about 37% of dose-escalation patients. Partial responses occurred in three dose-escalation patients: two with cutaneous melanoma and one with hepatocellular carcinoma. The purpose of peripheral TCRbeta sequencing was to test whether ivuxolimab changed TCR sequence diversity and led to clonal T-cell expansion. The paper covers the monotherapy dose-escalation part of the phase I ivuxolimab trial, which included N ≈ 50 patients. Paper-wide results and their limitations: Which antigens the clonally expanded peripheral T cells were specific for was not determined. After ivuxolimab, more expanded clones were found on average in CD8+ T cells than in CD4+ T cells. In the 0.1-3.0 mg/kg groups, partial responders had among the lowest normalized peripheral clonal expansion, particularly in CD8+ T cells. At doses of 0.1 to 3.0 mg/kg, clonal expansion of both CD4+ and CD8+ blood T cells was observed from baseline to week 6. Low levels of normalized T-cell clonal expansion were also seen in some patients who did not respond.

The trial excluded patients who had a history of autoimmune disease or who were on systemic immunosuppression. Peripheral blood for TCR sequencing was drawn from every dose cohort at baseline, at cycle 4 day 1 and at cycle 7 day 1. Samples were obtained from an open-label, multicenter, first-in-human phase I dose-escalation trial of ivuxolimab. The trial enrolled adults with locally advanced or metastatic head and neck squamous cell, hepatocellular, melanoma or renal cell carcinoma. Before TCR sequencing, CD4+ T cells and CD8+ T cells were sorted from peripheral blood as separate populations. The source is an adult with an advanced solid tumor such as melanoma, head and neck, liver or kidney cancer. The material was CD4+ or CD8+ T cells sorted from blood, obtained in a trial of the OX40 agonist ivuxolimab. Rearrangement joined TRBV19 to TRBJ2-7; TRBD2 fits 7 bases in the junction. The CDR3 protein: CASSSQRGYEQYF. The bases read TGTGCCAGTAGTTCCCAGCGGGGTTACGAGCAGTACTTC.